This T cell receptor beta chain was found in a study of T cell responses to AZD1222 COVID-19 vaccine. The study, taken as a whole, reports: The donor group comprised mostly white British people and more females; the analysis possibly underestimated clonal diversity.

The V end was cut by 0 bases, the J end by 4 bases, with 7 bases between. Germline CDR1 reads GTSNPN; CDR2 reads SVGIG (reference sequence). This CDR3 has 12 residues. Comments on this clone: Its antigen is undetermined.

The repertoire was sequenced with immunoSEQ multiplex PCR; TCRdb's copy has only in-frame clones and lacks some. The sample contains 100,000 to 150,000 clones, about 89% of which appear only once. The sequence came from an adult in good health. The gene calls are TRBV30 and TRBJ2-7; D uncertain. The specimen comprised peripheral blood, sampled on day 0 of MenACWY control vaccination. The CDR3 is CAWSVGPYEQYF. In DNA, the CDR3 is TGTGCCTGGAGTGTAGGGCCTTACGAGCAGTACTTC.